This record concerns one T cell receptor (beta chain) sequence. These data originate in a study of graft-versus-host responses after intestinal transplantation. This CDR3 is 15 amino acids long. Trimming pared 1 base from V and 2 bases from J, leaving 10 bases between. Germline-derived CDR1 and CDR2 are SGHKS and YYEKEE (reference sequence). Generated by immunoSEQ multiplex PCR, the TCRdb table keeps only in-frame clones and is missing some. This table holds about 19,000 clones, over 35% found once. This sequence joins TRBV5-5 and TRBJ1-5, with a weak D call TRBD1 (5 bases). Source: alloreactive CD4+ T cells from a mixed lymphocyte reaction culture, taken before intestinal transplant. Subset specified: CFSE-low proliferating T cells sorted from roughly 6-day pre-transplant mixed lymphocyte reaction (GvH or HvG direction). This receptor was identified in a human patient who received an intestinal transplant. The CDR3 spells CASSLSARGNQPQHF. In DNA form, the CDR3 reads TGTGCCAGCAGCTTGAGTGCCAGGGGCAATCAGCCCCAGCATTTT.